Shown below are 20 T cell receptor beta chains from a single sample sequenced in a study of blood T cell repertoires in COVID-19. The table came from immunoSEQ multiplex PCR; TCRdb's copy has only in-frame clones and leaves some out. The sample records around 250,000 clones, 85% to 90% being singletons. Sequencing was done on a sample of peripheral blood. These receptors all stem from a man in his sixties with acute or convalescent COVID-19.

The chain joins TRBV30 to TRBJ2-3; 14 nucleotides agree with TRBD2. This CDR3 contains 17 residues. Germline CDR1 and CDR2: GTSNPN and SVGIG (reference sequence). V lost 1 base and J lost 6; bases outside the gene matches: 9. The CDR3 loop is CAWSELGLAGGSDTQYF. CDR3 coding DNA: TGTGCCTGGAGTGAACTCGGACTAGCGGGAGGCTCTGATACGCAGTATTTT. The full variable domain, with the rest looked up from reference TRBV30 and TRBJ2-3, is SQTIHQWPATLVQPVGSPLSLECTVEGTSNPNLYWYRQAAGRGLQLLFYSVGIGQISSEVPQNLSASRPQDRQFILSSKKLLLSDSGFYLCAWSELGLAGGSDTQYFGPGTRLTVL.

The chain combines TRBV7-8 with TRBJ2-3, with 9 bases that match TRBD2. The CDR3 length is 16 residues. Germline V gene lookup returns CDR1 SGHVS and CDR2 FQNEAQ. V lost 1 base to trimming and J lost 3 bases; unmatched junction nucleotides: 5. CDR3 DNA sequence: TGTGCCAGCAGCTTAGTTGCGGGAGGGGAGACAGATACGCAGTATTTT. It codes for CASSLVAGGETDTQYF.

The chain's CDR3 is CASSPPGLARTDTQYF. CDR3 DNA: TGTGCCAGCTCACCACCGGGACTAGCGAGAACAGATACGCAGTATTTT. V gene TRBV18 combines with J gene TRBJ2-3, with 10 bases identical to TRBD2. Trimming cost V 0 bases and J 3 bases; bases outside gene matches: 3. The CDR3 is 16 amino acids. Germline V gene lookup returns CDR1 KGHSH and CDR2 LQKENI.

V usage is TRBV6-2 or TRBV6-3 and J usage is TRBJ1-1; tentative D call: TRBD1 (5 bases). Trimming removed 2 bases from V and 9 bases from J, with 10 bases in between. The CDR3 sequence is 12 residues long. The germline CDR1 and CDR2 sequences are MNHEY and SVGEGT. The CDR3 DNA sequence: TGTGCCAGCAGTTACCCGGGGGGACAAGCTTTCTTT. This encodes CASSYPGGQAFF.

The chain employs TRBV2 and TRBJ1-2; D may be TRBD1 (6 bases). Trimming shortened V by 6 bases and J by 0 bases, and 17 bases separated the two germline ends. The CDR3 is 16 residues long. CDR1 SNHLY and CDR2 FYNNEI come from the germline V gene. Written as DNA, the CDR3 is TGTGCCAGCAGCCGAGCAGGGGTCCCCGCTAACTATGGCTACACCTTC. Its translation: CASSRAGVPANYGYTF.

The J gene is TRBJ2-5, the V gene TRBV4-2; 9 bases are a match to TRBD2. V was clipped by 6 bases and J by 4 bases; unmatched bases: 9. The CDR3 covers 15 residues. Per the germline V gene, CDR1 is LGHNA and CDR2 is YNFKEQ. The CDR3 reads CASRRISGGLETQYF. The CDR3 DNA follows: TGTGCCAGCAGACGAATTAGCGGGGGACTAGAGACCCAGTACTTC.

This clone was found once. V is TRBV7-3 and J is TRBJ2-1; 10 nucleotides agree with TRBD2. CDR1 and CDR2 (germline): SGHTA, FQGTGA. The trim removed 1 base at V and 0 bases at J, leaving 6 bases unmatched. The CDR3 consists of 18 residues. The CDR3 DNA reads as TGTGCCAGCAGCTTAAACCCTAGCGGGAGTAACTCCTACAATGAGCAGTTCTTC. The encoded protein is CASSLNPSGSNSYNEQFF.

This clone occurred a few times. This chain uses TRBV28 with TRBJ1-1, with unresolved D. Germline V CDR1 and CDR2: MDHEN, SYDVKM. V shed 8 bases and J shed 5 bases, with 18 bases lying between them. The CDR3 runs 14 residues. The chain's CDR3 is CASSMRRLGTEAFF. For the CDR3, the DNA is TGTGCCAGCTCGATGAGGCGCTTGGGTACTGAAGCTTTCTTT.

V and J are TRBV4-1 and TRBJ2-2, with 9 bases that match TRBD2. CDR3 size: 17 residues. The V segment lost 4 bases and the J segment 4 bases; nucleotides outside the gene matches: 10. Germline assignment: CDR1 MGHRA and CDR2 YSYEKL. The CDR3 sequence: CASSLNPGTSLTGELFF. The CDR3 DNA reads as TGCGCCAGCAGCCTAAATCCAGGGACTAGCCTCACCGGGGAGCTGTTTTTT.

The chain joins TRBV14 to TRBJ1-2; D gene uncertain. The ends were cut back, 2 bases at V and 2 bases at J, with 3 bases in the middle. The CDR3 spans 12 residues. Germline CDR1 reads SGHDN; CDR2 reads FVKESK. The CDR3 nucleotides are TGTGCCAGCAGCCAACAGAACTATGGCTACACCTTC. This codes for CASSQQNYGYTF. The full variable domain, rest sourced from reference TRBV14 and TRBJ1-2, is EAGVTQFPSHSVIEKGQTVTLRCDPISGHDNLYWYRRVMGKEIKFLLHFVKESKQDESGMPNNRFLAERTGGTYSTLKVQPAELEDSGVYFCASSQQNYGYTFGSGTRLTVV.

The J gene is TRBJ1-6, the V gene TRBV30; the match to TRBD1 covers 9 bases. The V and J ends lost 1 base and 4 bases, in that order; junction bases with no gene match: 5. CDR1 is GTSNPN and CDR2 is SVGIG in the germline V gene (reference sequence). The CDR3 is made up of 16 amino acids. In DNA, the CDR3 is TGTGCCTGGAGTGGACAGGGGGGTAGTTATAATTCACCCCTCCACTTT. Translated: CAWSGQGGSYNSPLHF.

The rearrangement joins TRBV6-2 or TRBV6-3 to TRBJ2-7, with 10 nucleotides matching TRBD1. The CDR3 has 17 residues. The germline gives CDR1 MNHEY, CDR2 SVGEGT. Trimming at V came to 6 bases and at J to 3 bases, leaving 14 bases not matched to a gene. Here the CDR3 DNA reads TGTGCCAGCAGCCCTAAAAGCCTGGGACAGGGGCGCTACGAGCAGTACTTC. The encoded protein is CASSPKSLGQGRYEQYF.

The V call is TRBV11-1, the J call TRBJ2-3; 7 bases line up with TRBD2. V trimming: 5 bases; J trimming: 10 bases; junction bases outside the gene matches: 18. Per germline, CDR1 SGHAT and CDR2 FQDESV (reference sequence). This CDR3 region has 16 residues. In DNA, the CDR3 is TGTGCCAGCAGCCTATGGGCTAGCGGCGGTGAAGGCGCGCAGTATTTT. It specifies CASSLWASGGEGAQYF.

This clone was counted a single time. This sequence joins TRBV21-1 and TRBJ1-5. TRBV21-1 has pseudogene status. The length of the CDR3 is 14 residues. The DNA of the CDR3 is TGTGCCAGCAGCAAATCTGCGCGTAGCCAGCCCCAGCATTTT. The encoded protein is CASSKSARSQPQHF.

The rearrangement links TRBV19 to TRBJ2-5; 8 positions agree with TRBD2. Germline CDR1 reads LNHDA; CDR2 reads SQIVND (reference sequence). The length of the CDR3 is 16 residues. V was clipped by 3 bases and J by 2 bases; unmatched bases: 8. Here the CDR3 DNA reads TGTGCCAGTAGTATCGGGCCTGGGACTAGACAAGAGACCCAGTACTTC. Encoded protein: CASSIGPGTRQETQYF.

The J gene is TRBJ1-1, the V gene TRBV25-1; D may be TRBD1 (5 bases). V lost 3 bases and J 4 bases, leaving 15 bases between the germline ends. CDR3 length: 15 amino acids. Germline CDR1 MGHDK, CDR2 SYGVNS. This CDR3 is CASSDDGAWATEAFF. The CDR3 coding sequence is TGTGCCAGCAGTGACGATGGGGCCTGGGCCACTGAAGCTTTCTTT. The full variable domain, completed using reference TRBV25-1 and TRBJ1-1, is EADIYQTPRYLVIGTGKKITLECSQTMGHDKMYWYQQDPGMELHLIHYSYGVNSTEKGDLSSESTVSRIRTEHFPLTLESARPSHTSQYLCASSDDGAWATEAFFGQGTRLTVV.

The chain carries TRBV18 and TRBJ1-5, with D maybe TRBD1 (5 bases). The CDR3 loop spans 14 amino acids. Germline CDR1 reads KGHSH; CDR2 reads LQKENI. The ends were cut back, 3 bases at V and 2 bases at J, with 8 bases in the middle. The CDR3 reads CASSPGRGNQPQHF. The DNA of the CDR3 is TGTGCCAGCTCACCGGGCAGGGGCAATCAGCCCCAGCATTTT. Full variable domain (remainder filled in from reference TRBV18 and TRBJ1-5): NAGVMQNPRHLVRRRGQEARLRCSPMKGHSHVYWYRQLPEEGLKFMVYLQKENIIDESGMPKERFSAEFPKEGPSILRIQQVVRGDSAAYFCASSPGRGNQPQHFGDGTRLSIL.

CDR3 loop: CASSLGYGTEAFF. CDR3 bases: TGCGCCAGCAGCTTGGGATACGGCACTGAAGCTTTCTTT. This rearrangement joins TRBV5-1 to TRBJ1-1; no firm D call. Trimming left V 0 bases short and J 4 bases short, with 7 bases between. The CDR3 extends over 13 amino acids. The germline CDR1 and CDR2 sequences are SGHRS and YFSETQ. The full variable domain, its missing parts supplied by reference TRBV5-1 and TRBJ1-1, is KAGVTQTPRYLIKTRGQQVTLSCSPISGHRSVSWYQQTPGQGLQFLFEYFSETQRNKGNFPGRFSGRQFSNSRSEMNVSTLELGDSALYLCASSLGYGTEAFFGQGTRLTVV.

The chain combines TRBV9 with TRBJ1-2; 9 bases map to TRBD1. Trimming took 4 bases from V and 2 from J; bases not matched to a gene: 3. This CDR3 has 14 amino acids. Germline CDR1 is SGDLS and CDR2 is YYNGEE. This chain's CDR3 is CASSRGQGNYGYTF. CDR3 nucleotides: TGTGCCAGCAGCCGGGGACAGGGAAACTATGGCTACACCTTC.

The chain couples TRBV6-6 to TRBJ1-2, with 8 nucleotides matching TRBD1. V lost 7 bases and J lost 7; bases outside the gene matches: 14. Germline values: CDR1 MNHNY, CDR2 SVGAGI (reference sequence). This CDR3 has 15 residues. Written as DNA, the CDR3 is TGTGCCAGCACGGCGGTAGGCAGGGGGCGACTTGGCTACACCTTC. This sequence encodes CASTAVGRGRLGYTF.